This is a list of T cell receptor beta chains from one sample in a study of T cell repertoires in cytomegalovirus infection. TCRdb reprocessed the reads with MiXCR, giving one entry per CDR3 protein. The sample holds 490,000 or so distinct CDR3 sequences, around 10% seen once. Sample: PBMCs. The receptors derive from a human donor in good health (CMV status not recorded). Some clones in this sample may be carry-over from other donors' samples. The CDR3 runs from the conserved cysteine through the conserved F or W. A D gene is named only where the DNA matches it firmly. Expanded clones are given a class, and other clones once, few, many or no size at all.

v_call,j_call,clone_size,d_call,cdr3_aa,cdr3_nt
TRBV24-1,TRBJ2-1,many,TRBD2,CATSDPIAGYNEQFF,TGTGCCACCAGTGACCCGATAGCGGGCTACAATGAGCAGTTCTTC
TRBV7-2,TRBJ1-5,many,.,CASSWDVIQPQHF,TGTGCCAGCAGCTGGGACGTTATTCAGCCCCAGCATTTT
TRBV6-2/TRBV6-3,TRBJ2-1,many,TRBD2,CASRDLSGRLGNEQFF,TGTGCCAGCAGAGACCTTAGCGGGAGGCTTGGAAATGAGCAGTTCTTC
TRBV5-1,TRBJ2-2,few,TRBD2,CASSWTSGTQSTGELFF,TGCGCCAGCAGCTGGACTAGCGGGACCCAGAGCACCGGGGAGCTGTTTTTT
TRBV20-1,TRBJ2-1,many,TRBD2,CSATAGGVSGGYNEQFF,TGCAGTGCTACGGCAGGTGGTGTTAGCGGGGGGTACAATGAGCAGTTCTTC
TRBV7-8,TRBJ1-1,many,.,CASSEGGSAGTEAFF,TGTGCCAGCTCCGAAGGCGGCAGTGCGGGCACTGAAGCTTTCTTT
TRBV7-2,TRBJ1-1,many,.,CASTYQTNTEAFF,TGTGCCAGCACCTATCAGACAAACACTGAAGCTTTCTTT
TRBV15,TRBJ2-7,.,.,CATREQGSDYYEQYF,TGTGCCACCAGAGAACAGGGTTCAGACTACTACGAGCAGTACTTC
TRBV7-2,TRBJ2-3,many,TRBD2,CASSGSGSNTDTQYF,TGTGCCAGCAGCGGTAGCGGGAGTAACACAGATACGCAGTATTTT
TRBV7-2,TRBJ1-1,many,TRBD1,CASSLGPLTGMNTEAFF,TGTGCCAGCAGCTTAGGGCCCCTGACAGGGATGAACACTGAAGCTTTCTTT
TRBV5-6,TRBJ1-2,.,.,CASSRDVAKTGYTF,TGTGCCAGCAGCCGCGATGTAGCCAAAACTGGCTACACCTTC
TRBV28,TRBJ2-3,many,.,CASSLPGDGRVRQYF,TGTGCCAGCAGTCTGCCCGGCGACGGCCGCGTCCGGCAGTATTTT
TRBV5-5,TRBJ1-2,many,TRBD1,CASSTGDRELLFGYTF,TGTGCCAGCAGCACCGGGGACAGGGAACTCCTCTTCGGCTACACCTTC
TRBV11-1,TRBJ1-2,many,.,CASSQWGQGNGYTF,TGTGCCAGCAGCCAATGGGGGCAGGGAAATGGCTACACCTTC
TRBV2,TRBJ1-5,many,.,CASSAGRGQPQHF,TGTGCCAGCAGTGCAGGGAGGGGGCAGCCCCAGCATTTT
TRBV6-2/TRBV6-3,TRBJ1-6,.,.,CASSYGESSYNSPLHF,TGTGCCAGCAGTTACGGAGAGAGCTCCTATAATTCACCCCTCCACTTT
TRBV28,TRBJ1-6,many,.,CASRDILDSPLHF,TGTGCCAGCAGAGACATACTAGACTCACCCCTCCACTTT
TRBV12-3/TRBV12-4,TRBJ2-7,many,.,CASSFDGSSYEQYF,TGTGCCAGCAGTTTCGACGGGAGCTCCTACGAGCAGTACTTC
TRBV3-1,TRBJ1-2,.,TRBD1,CASRRQGVNGYTF,TGTGCCAGCAGACGACAGGGGGTGAATGGCTACACCTTC
TRBV20-1,TRBJ2-2,.,TRBD2,CSAGGLAGNTGELFF,TGCAGTGCAGGGGGACTAGCGGGAAACACCGGGGAGCTGTTTTTT
TRBV7-8,TRBJ2-1,many,TRBD2,CASSSTSGIPNEQFF,TGTGCCAGCAGCTCGACTAGCGGGATCCCCAATGAGCAGTTCTTC
TRBV13,TRBJ2-3,.,TRBD2,CASSLGLAGGVADTQYF,TGTGCCAGCAGCTTAGGACTAGCGGGAGGAGTAGCAGATACGCAGTATTTT
TRBV6-1,TRBJ1-1,.,TRBD1,CASSRGQGGNTEAFF,TGTGCCAGCAGCCGCGGGCAGGGGGGAAACACTGAAGCTTTCTTT
TRBV20-1,TRBJ2-3,.,.,CSATVAGATDTQYF,TGCAGTGCTACGGTGGCGGGGGCCACAGATACGCAGTATTTT
TRBV7-2,TRBJ1-1,many,.,CASSLPQGLGTEAFF,TGTGCCAGCAGCCTCCCTCAGGGGTTGGGCACTGAAGCTTTCTTT
TRBV2,TRBJ1-1,.,.,CASNAGVNTEAFF,TGTGCCAGCAACGCAGGGGTGAACACTGAAGCTTTCTTT
TRBV7-2,TRBJ1-5,few,.,CASSSGGTPQHF,TGTGCCAGCAGCTCGGGAGGGACGCCCCAGCATTTT
TRBV10-3,TRBJ1-5,many,.,CAISNSGIVDQPQHF,TGTGCCATCAGTAACTCAGGGATTGTGGATCAGCCCCAGCATTTT
TRBV5-1,TRBJ2-1,.,.,CASSLDPSSEQFF,TGCGCCAGCAGCTTGGATCCGAGCAGTGAGCAGTTCTTC
TRBV7-9,TRBJ1-1,many,.,CASSRGGEAFF,TGTGCCAGCAGCCGAGGGGGGGAAGCTTTCTTT
TRBV20-1,TRBJ2-3,many,TRBD1,CSASQDRGPDTQYF,TGCAGTGCTAGTCAGGACAGGGGGCCAGATACGCAGTATTTT
TRBV19,TRBJ2-1,few,.,CASSMERNEQFF,TGTGCCAGTAGTATGGAGCGCAATGAGCAGTTCTTC
TRBV3-1,TRBJ2-7,.,TRBD1,CASSQLGQGAYEQYF,TGTGCCAGCAGCCAACTGGGACAGGGGGCGTACGAGCAGTACTTC
TRBV2,TRBJ2-1,many,TRBD2,CASWASGYNEQFF,TGTGCCAGCTGGGCTAGCGGATACAATGAGCAGTTCTTC
TRBV7-3,TRBJ2-5,many,.,CASSSFSGVGETQYF,TGTGCCAGCAGCTCCTTCTCAGGGGTCGGAGAGACCCAGTACTTC
TRBV7-2,TRBJ1-1,many,.,CASPPPGQMFLGTEAFF,TGTGCCAGTCCCCCCCCCGGACAGATGTTTTTAGGCACTGAAGCTTTCTTT
TRBV12-3/TRBV12-4,TRBJ1-2,medium-sized,.,CASSLDYEGGNYGYTF,TGTGCCAGCAGTTTAGACTACGAGGGCGGTAACTATGGCTACACCTTC
TRBV7-8,TRBJ1-5,many,TRBD1,CASSSGTGGLNQPQHF,TGTGCCAGCAGCTCCGGGACAGGGGGACTCAATCAGCCCCAGCATTTT
TRBV12-3/TRBV12-4,TRBJ1-2,many,.,CASSYGTNYLGGYTF,TGTGCCAGCAGTTACGGGACAAACTACCTTGGAGGCTACACCTTC
TRBV15,TRBJ1-5,many,.,CATSRGGTINQPQHF,TGTGCCACCAGCAGAGGAGGGACTATCAATCAGCCCCAGCATTTT
TRBV19,TRBJ1-1,many,.,CASTHGTANTEAFF,TGTGCCAGTACCCACGGGACGGCGAACACTGAAGCTTTCTTT
TRBV5-3,TRBJ2-1,.,.,CARSLGWRGTLTYNEQFF,TGTGCCAGAAGCTTGGGATGGCGCGGGACTCTTACCTACAATGAGCAGTTCTTC
TRBV6-1,TRBJ2-2,many,.,CASSEMTPRPWELFF,TGTGCCAGCAGTGAAATGACCCCACGCCCCTGGGAGCTGTTTTTT
TRBV7-8,TRBJ2-3,many,.,CASSFRDSRTDTQYF,TGTGCCAGCAGCTTCCGGGACTCACGGACAGATACGCAGTATTTT
TRBV12-3/TRBV12-4,TRBJ1-5,many,.,CASSSNRVLNQPQHF,TGTGCCAGCAGTTCCAACAGGGTTCTGAATCAGCCCCAGCATTTT
TRBV7-8,TRBJ2-7,many,.,CASSLDSVYEQYF,TGTGCCAGCAGCTTGGACAGCGTCTACGAGCAGTACTTC
TRBV5-4,TRBJ1-1,many,TRBD1,CASSLRGQGTTEAFF,TGTGCCAGCAGCTTGCGGGGACAGGGGACCACTGAAGCTTTCTTT
TRBV4-1,TRBJ2-5,few,.,CASSQQGYQETQYF,TGCGCCAGCAGCCAACAGGGCTACCAAGAGACCCAGTACTTC